This T cell receptor (beta chain) was identified in a study of blood T cell repertoires in COVID-19. Trimming cost V 4 bases and J 3 bases, with 17 bases left between them. The CDR3 has 15 amino acids. Per the germline V gene, CDR1 is SQVTM and CDR2 is ANQGSEA. Some clones are missing from TCRdb's copy, which holds only in-frame ones; the method was immunoSEQ multiplex PCR. This sample has around 300,000 clones, with approximately 86% found just once. Material for sequencing was peripheral blood. The V and J genes are TRBV29-1 and TRBJ2-3; a weak D match, TRBD1 (7 bases). The sequence was obtained from a woman aged 50 to 60 with active or convalescent COVID-19. The chain's CDR3 is CSVVGGGGGTDTQYF. Here the CDR3 DNA reads TGCAGCGTTGTAGGCGGAGGGGGCGGTACAGATACGCAGTATTTT.